Listed below are T cell receptor beta chains from one sample, sequenced in a study of blood T cells in healthy people across ages. TCRdb called the 5' RACE reads again in MiXCR, with one record for every CDR3 protein. Of over a million distinct CDR3 sequences in the sample, around 59% are singletons; the top ten hold over 5%. The specimen was blood. The source of these receptors is a young man in good health. Both conserved end residues are part of each CDR3. D genes are given only for firm matches. Clone size is not always given. Where it is, it says once, few, many or a class for expanded clones.

TRBJ1-2,TRBV27,few,.,CASSVGQFYGYTF,TGTGCCAGCAGTGTCGGACAGTTCTATGGCTACACCTTC
TRBJ2-1,TRBV4-3,.,TRBD2,CASSRLGLAAHEQFF,TGCGCCAGCAGCCGCTTAGGACTAGCGGCGCATGAGCAGTTCTTC
TRBJ1-4,TRBV7-9,.,.,CASSLPGDKNEKLFF,TGTGCCAGCAGCTTGCCAGGAGATAAAAATGAAAAACTGTTTTTT
TRBJ2-1,TRBV7-8,.,.,CASSLGTALSSYNEQFF,TGTGCCAGCAGCTTAGGGACGGCTTTATCCTCCTACAATGAGCAGTTCTTC
TRBJ1-2,TRBV4-2,few,.,CASSQEGSENYGYTF,TGTGCCAGCAGCCAAGAGGGCAGTGAAAACTATGGCTACACCTTC
TRBJ2-1,TRBV11-1,.,TRBD1,CASNFPGKYTEGQGMINEQFF,TGTGCCAGCAACTTTCCGGGAAAATACACGGAGGGACAGGGGATGATCAATGAGCAGTTCTTC
TRBJ1-1,TRBV14,.,.,CASSQVVGLNTEAFF,TGTGCCAGCAGCCAAGTCGTGGGTCTGAACACTGAAGCTTTCTTT
TRBJ2-7,TRBV4-1,.,TRBD2,CASSQREAYNEQYF,TGCGCCAGCAGCCAGCGGGAGGCGTACAATGAGCAGTACTTC
TRBJ1-6,TRBV27,.,.,CASSDLSSSYNSPLHF,TGTGCCAGCAGTGACCTTTCCAGCTCCTATAATTCACCCCTCCACTTT
TRBJ2-3,TRBV25-1,.,.,CASSESLKADTQYF,TGTGCCAGCAGTGAAAGTCTAAAGGCAGATACGCAGTATTTT
TRBJ2-3,TRBV27,.,.,CASAFQGSPTDTQYF,TGTGCCAGCGCCTTTCAGGGGAGCCCCACAGATACGCAGTATTTT
TRBJ1-6,TRBV30,.,.,CAWSPGRTNSPLHF,TGTGCCTGGAGCCCGGGACGTACGAATTCACCCCTCCACTTT
TRBJ2-3,TRBV5-4,.,.,CASSLMGLDPSTDTQYF,TGTGCCAGCAGCTTGATGGGCCTCGATCCTAGCACAGATACGCAGTATTTT
TRBJ2-1,TRBV7-2,once,TRBD2,CASSLVGLAFHEQFF,TGTGCCAGCAGCTTAGTGGGACTAGCGTTTCATGAGCAGTTCTTC
TRBJ2-7,TRBV7-9,.,.,CASSLGWGLYEQYF,TGTGCCAGCAGCTTAGGGTGGGGGCTTTACGAGCAGTACTTC
TRBJ2-3,TRBV4-1,.,.,CASSPQSVTDTQYF,TGCGCCAGCAGCCCGCAAAGTGTTACAGATACGCAGTATTTT
TRBJ1-2,TRBV29-1,.,TRBD1,CSVYNRDRASNYGYTF,TGCAGCGTTTATAACCGGGACAGGGCCTCTAACTATGGCTACACCTTC
TRBJ2-5,TRBV4-3,few,.,CASSQELVTETQYF,TGCGCCAGCAGCCAAGAGTTAGTCACGGAGACCCAGTACTTC
TRBJ2-7,TRBV4-3,.,TRBD1,CASSQEPSGTGYEQYF,TGCGCCAGCAGCCAAGAACCTTCTGGGACAGGCTACGAGCAGTACTTC
TRBJ2-1,TRBV7-9,.,TRBD2,CASGTSPLGSYNEQFF,TGTGCCAGCGGGACTAGCCCCCTTGGCAGTTACAATGAGCAGTTCTTC
TRBJ2-7,TRBV7-6,.,TRBD2,CASSSRTSGLTYEQYF,TGTGCCAGCAGCTCGAGGACTAGCGGGTTAACCTACGAGCAGTACTTC
TRBJ1-2,TRBV18,.,.,CASSPGAGYTF,TGTGCCAGCTCACCAGGGGCTGGCTACACCTTC
TRBJ2-4,TRBV27,.,.,CASFTEGGAKNIQYF,TGTGCCAGCTTCACGGAGGGGGGAGCCAAAAACATTCAGTACTTC
TRBJ2-3,TRBV5-6,.,TRBD2,CASSLWGGSPDTQYF,TGTGCCAGCAGCTTGTGGGGGGGGAGTCCAGATACGCAGTATTTT
TRBJ2-3,TRBV15,.,TRBD1,CATSSVPGQGNTQYF,TGTGCCACCAGCAGCGTCCCGGGACAGGGAAATACGCAGTATTTT
TRBJ2-7,TRBV20-1,.,.,CSARDQEGPYEQYF,TGCAGTGCTAGAGATCAGGAGGGACCCTACGAGCAGTACTTC
TRBJ2-4,TRBV4-1,.,TRBD1,CASSYSGQGSYIQYF,TGCGCCAGCAGCTACTCGGGACAGGGTTCGTACATTCAGTACTTC
TRBJ1-2,TRBV12-5,few,.,CASGSAYGYTF,TGTGCTAGTGGTTCCGCCTATGGCTACACCTTC
TRBJ1-1,TRBV5-1,once,.,CASSLGYDGAEAFF,TGCGCCAGCAGCTTGGGTTACGACGGCGCTGAAGCTTTCTTT
TRBJ2-3,TRBV6-5,few,.,CASSYGAAGTQYF,TGTGCCAGCAGTTATGGGGCCGCCGGTACGCAGTATTTT
TRBJ2-5,TRBV6-5,.,.,CASGPLVQETQYF,TGTGCCAGCGGCCCCCTAGTACAGGAGACCCAGTACTTC
TRBJ2-5,TRBV10-3,.,TRBD1,CATSAGTVETQYF,TGTGCCACCAGTGCAGGGACAGTAGAGACCCAGTACTTC
TRBJ1-2,TRBV2,few,.,CASSYGLRGYTF,TGTGCCAGCAGTTACGGTCTTAGGGGCTACACCTTC
TRBJ2-5,TRBV12-3/TRBV12-4,.,.,CASSQRRYQETQYF,TGTGCCAGCAGCCAAAGACGGTACCAAGAGACCCAGTACTTC
TRBJ2-3,TRBV6-2/TRBV6-3,.,TRBD1,CASSYVLTGAATDTQYF,TGTGCCAGCAGTTATGTTCTGACAGGGGCGGCCACAGATACGCAGTATTTT
TRBJ1-2,TRBV9,.,.,CASSVVQGSGYTF,TGTGCCAGCAGCGTAGTACAGGGAAGTGGCTACACCTTC
TRBJ2-3,TRBV4-2,many,.,CASSQDRGRGPDTQYF,TGTGCCAGCAGCCAAGATAGGGGCAGGGGCCCCGATACGCAGTATTTT
TRBJ2-1,TRBV20-1,.,.,CSASLARNIVQFF,TGCAGTGCTAGTTTGGCGAGAAACATAGTTCAGTTCTTC
TRBJ2-5,TRBV5-6,.,TRBD2,CASSPLAGLQGETQYF,TGTGCCAGCAGCCCACTAGCGGGGCTGCAGGGCGAGACCCAGTACTTC
TRBJ1-2,TRBV7-9,.,.,CASSLVVSREGDYGYTF,TGTGCCAGCAGCTTAGTGGTGAGCAGGGAAGGAGACTATGGCTACACCTTC
TRBJ2-3,TRBV29-1,.,TRBD1,CSVETGGVADTQYF,TGCAGCGTAGAGACAGGGGGAGTAGCAGATACGCAGTATTTT
TRBJ1-6,TRBV5-1,.,TRBD1,CASTRDSNNSPLHF,TGCGCCAGCACCCGGGACAGCAATAATTCACCCCTCCACTTT
TRBJ1-1,TRBV4-2,few,.,CASSPTASNTEAFF,TGTGCCAGCAGCCCGACAGCTTCGAACACTGAAGCTTTCTTT
TRBJ2-4,TRBV2,few,.,CASSEQGRKNIQYF,TGTGCCAGCAGTGAACAGGGTCGTAAAAACATTCAGTACTTC
TRBJ2-2,TRBV29-1,.,.,CSVGGFWSAGMDTGELFF,TGCAGCGTTGGAGGGTTTTGGTCCGCAGGGATGGACACCGGGGAGCTGTTTTTT
TRBJ1-1,TRBV3-1,.,.,CASSPSVTPNTEAFF,TGTGCCAGCAGCCCCTCAGTGACACCGAACACTGAAGCTTTCTTT
TRBJ1-2,TRBV7-8,.,.,CASSLGGRGISYGYTF,TGTGCCAGCAGCTTAGGGGGCCGAGGGATTTCCTATGGCTACACCTTC
TRBJ2-5,TRBV25-1,.,TRBD2,CASSEQLAGGWETQYF,TGTGCCAGCAGTGAACAACTAGCGGGAGGGTGGGAGACCCAGTACTTC
TRBJ1-2,TRBV6-6,few,TRBD1,CASSYDVQGYYGYTF,TGTGCCAGCAGTTACGACGTACAGGGGTACTATGGCTACACCTTC
TRBJ2-1,TRBV2,.,.,CASSDGQPYNEQFF,TGTGCCAGCAGTGACGGACAGCCCTACAATGAGCAGTTCTTC
TRBJ2-7,TRBV29-1,.,.,CSAADARPSYEQYF,TGCAGCGCTGCCGACGCGCGCCCATCCTACGAGCAGTACTTC
TRBJ1-2,TRBV10-3,few,.,CAIRHPKGTNYGYTF,TGTGCCATCAGACATCCCAAGGGGACGAACTATGGCTACACCTTC
TRBJ2-7,TRBV21-1,once,.,CASSKASFSYEQYF,TGTGCCAGTAGCAAAGCCTCGTTTAGCTACGAGCAGTACTTC
TRBJ2-3,TRBV4-3,few,.,CASSSGFGDSMDTQYF,TGCGCCAGCAGCTCCGGTTTCGGGGACTCGATGGATACGCAGTATTTT
TRBJ2-7,TRBV27,few,.,CASSPAVVVYEQYF,TGTGCCAGCAGTCCGGCAGTGGTAGTTTACGAGCAGTACTTC
TRBJ2-2,TRBV6-1,.,.,CASNLHDITGELFF,TGTGCCAGCAACCTACATGATATCACCGGGGAGCTGTTTTTT